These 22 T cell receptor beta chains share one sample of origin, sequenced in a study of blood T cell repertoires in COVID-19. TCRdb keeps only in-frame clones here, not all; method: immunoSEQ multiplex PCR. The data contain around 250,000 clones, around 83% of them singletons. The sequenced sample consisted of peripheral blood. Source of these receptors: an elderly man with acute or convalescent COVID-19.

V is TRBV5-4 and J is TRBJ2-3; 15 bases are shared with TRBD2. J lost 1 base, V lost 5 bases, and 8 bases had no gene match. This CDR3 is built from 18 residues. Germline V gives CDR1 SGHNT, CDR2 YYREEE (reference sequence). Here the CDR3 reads CASRSGLAGGEGTDTQYF. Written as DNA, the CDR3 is TGTGCCAGCAGATCCGGACTAGCGGGGGGGGAGGGCACAGATACGCAGTATTTT.

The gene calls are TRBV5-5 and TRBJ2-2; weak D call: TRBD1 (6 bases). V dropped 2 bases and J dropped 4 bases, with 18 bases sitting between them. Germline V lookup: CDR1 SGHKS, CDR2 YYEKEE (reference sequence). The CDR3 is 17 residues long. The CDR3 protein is CASSFGVQGLTTGELFF. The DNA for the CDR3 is TGTGCCAGCAGCTTCGGAGTCCAGGGGCTTACCACCGGGGAGCTGTTTTTT.

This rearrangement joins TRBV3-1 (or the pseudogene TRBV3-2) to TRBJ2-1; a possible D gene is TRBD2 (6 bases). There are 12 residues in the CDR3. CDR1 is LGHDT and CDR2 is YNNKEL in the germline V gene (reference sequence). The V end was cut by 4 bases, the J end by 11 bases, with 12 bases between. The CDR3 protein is CASSLTGTQQFF. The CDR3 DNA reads TGTGCCAGCAGCCTTACCGGGACTCAGCAGTTCTTC.

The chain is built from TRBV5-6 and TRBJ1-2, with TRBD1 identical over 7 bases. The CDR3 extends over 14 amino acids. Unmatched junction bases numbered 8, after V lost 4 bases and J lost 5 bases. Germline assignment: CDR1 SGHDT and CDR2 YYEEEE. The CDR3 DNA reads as TGTGCCAGCAGCCGAGACAGGGCTAGGTATGGCTACACCTTC. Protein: CASSRDRARYGYTF. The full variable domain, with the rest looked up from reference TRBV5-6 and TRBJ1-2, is DAGVTQSPTHLIKTRGQQVTLRCSPKSGHDTVSWYQQALGQGPQFIFQYYEEEERQRGNFPDRFSGHQFPNYSSELNVNALLLGDSALYLCASSRDRARYGYTFGSGTRLTVV.

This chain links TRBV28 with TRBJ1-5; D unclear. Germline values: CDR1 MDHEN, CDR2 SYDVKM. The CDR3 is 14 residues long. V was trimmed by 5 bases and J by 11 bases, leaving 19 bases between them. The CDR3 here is CASSPPWSGKSQHF. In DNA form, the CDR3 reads TGTGCCAGCAGTCCCCCATGGTCAGGAAAATCCCAGCATTTT.

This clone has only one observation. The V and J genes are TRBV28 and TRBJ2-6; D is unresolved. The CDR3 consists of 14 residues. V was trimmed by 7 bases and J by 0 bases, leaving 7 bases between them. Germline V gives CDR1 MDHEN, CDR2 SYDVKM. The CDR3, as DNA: TGTGCCAGCATTGAGCGCTCTGGGGCCAACGTCCTGACTTTC. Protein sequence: CASIERSGANVLTF.

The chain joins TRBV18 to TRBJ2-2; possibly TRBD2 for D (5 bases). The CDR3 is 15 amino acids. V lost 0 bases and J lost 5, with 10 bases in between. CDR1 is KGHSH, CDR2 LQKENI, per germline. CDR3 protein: CASSPPSGGTGELFF. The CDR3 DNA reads TGTGCCAGCTCACCACCCAGCGGTGGAACCGGGGAGCTGTTTTTT. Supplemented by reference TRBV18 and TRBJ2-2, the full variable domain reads NAGVMQNPRHLVRRRGQEARLRCSPMKGHSHVYWYRQLPEEGLKFMVYLQKENIIDESGMPKERFSAEFPKEGPSILRIQQVVRGDSAAYFCASSPPSGGTGELFFGEGSRLTVL.

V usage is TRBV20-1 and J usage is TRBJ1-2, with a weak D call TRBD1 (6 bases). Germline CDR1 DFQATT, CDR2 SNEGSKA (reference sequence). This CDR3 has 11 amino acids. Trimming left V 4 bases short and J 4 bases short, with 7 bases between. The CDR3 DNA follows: TGCAGTGCTACGGACAGCTATGGCTACACCTTC. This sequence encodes CSATDSYGYTF.

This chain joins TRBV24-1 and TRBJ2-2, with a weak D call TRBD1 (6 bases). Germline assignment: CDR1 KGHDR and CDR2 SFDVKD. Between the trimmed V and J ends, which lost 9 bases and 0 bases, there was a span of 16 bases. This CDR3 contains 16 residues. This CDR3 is CATLGRDNSNTGELFF. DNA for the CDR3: TGTGCCACCCTGGGTCGGGACAACTCGAACACCGGGGAGCTGTTTTTT.

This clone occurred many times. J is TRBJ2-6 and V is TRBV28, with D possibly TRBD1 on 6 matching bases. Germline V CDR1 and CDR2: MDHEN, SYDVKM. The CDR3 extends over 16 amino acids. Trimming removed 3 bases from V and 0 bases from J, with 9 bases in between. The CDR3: CASSFDRHSGANVLTF. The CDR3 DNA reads TGTGCCAGCAGTTTTGACAGGCACTCTGGGGCCAACGTCCTGACTTTC. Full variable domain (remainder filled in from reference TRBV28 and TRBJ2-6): DVKVTQSSRYLVKRTGEKVFLECVQDMDHENMFWYRQDPGLGLRLIYFSYDVKMKEKGDIPEGYSVSREKKERFSLILESASTNQTSMYLCASSFDRHSGANVLTFGAGSRLTVL.

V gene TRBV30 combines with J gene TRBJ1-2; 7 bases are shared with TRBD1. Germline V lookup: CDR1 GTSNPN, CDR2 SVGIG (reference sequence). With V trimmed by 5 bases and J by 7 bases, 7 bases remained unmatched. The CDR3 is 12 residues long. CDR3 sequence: CAWEPQGGGYTF. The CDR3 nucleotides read TGTGCCTGGGAACCTCAGGGGGGTGGCTACACCTTC.

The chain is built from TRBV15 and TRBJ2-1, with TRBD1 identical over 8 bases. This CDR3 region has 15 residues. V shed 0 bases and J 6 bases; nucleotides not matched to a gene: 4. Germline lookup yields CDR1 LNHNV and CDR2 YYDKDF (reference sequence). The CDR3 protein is CATSRDLDRVNEQFF. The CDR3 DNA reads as TGTGCCACCAGCAGAGATTTGGACAGGGTCAATGAGCAGTTCTTC.

Here the CDR3 reads CAISFDRSDSYEQYF. CDR3 DNA sequence: TGTGCCATCAGTTTTGACAGGTCGGACTCCTACGAGCAGTACTTC. The chain uses TRBV10-3 and TRBJ2-7; D may be TRBD1 (6 bases). Trimming took off 5 bases at V and 0 bases at J, with 14 bases between the two ends. Looked up from germline, CDR1 is ENHRY and CDR2 is SYGVKD. The CDR3 is 15 residues long.

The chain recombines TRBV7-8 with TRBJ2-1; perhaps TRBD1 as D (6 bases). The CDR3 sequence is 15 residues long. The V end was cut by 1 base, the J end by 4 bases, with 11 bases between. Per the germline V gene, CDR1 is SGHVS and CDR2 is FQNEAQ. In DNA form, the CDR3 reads TGTGCCAGCAGCTTAGGTAGGGGGTTTTACAATGAGCAGTTCTTC. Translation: CASSLGRGFYNEQFF.

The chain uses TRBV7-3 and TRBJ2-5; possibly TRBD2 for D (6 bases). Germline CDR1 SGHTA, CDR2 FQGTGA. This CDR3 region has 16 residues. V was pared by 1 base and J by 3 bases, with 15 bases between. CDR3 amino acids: CASSLNGRGRKETQYF. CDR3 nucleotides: TGTGCCAGCAGCTTAAACGGGCGGGGTCGGAAAGAGACCCAGTACTTC.

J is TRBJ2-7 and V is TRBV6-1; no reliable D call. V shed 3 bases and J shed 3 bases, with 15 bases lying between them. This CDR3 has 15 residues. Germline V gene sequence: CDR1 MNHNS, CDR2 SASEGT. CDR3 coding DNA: TGTGCCAGCAGTGAGTCCAGACTGTTCAGCTACGAGCAGTACTTC. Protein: CASSESRLFSYEQYF.

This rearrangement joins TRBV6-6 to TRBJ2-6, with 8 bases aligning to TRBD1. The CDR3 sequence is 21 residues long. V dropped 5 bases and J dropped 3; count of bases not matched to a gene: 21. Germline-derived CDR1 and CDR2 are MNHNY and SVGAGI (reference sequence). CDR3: CASSPNMGQVYEFGGANVLTF. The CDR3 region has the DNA TGTGCCAGCAGTCCAAACATGGGACAGGTGTACGAGTTTGGTGGGGCCAACGTCCTGACTTTC.

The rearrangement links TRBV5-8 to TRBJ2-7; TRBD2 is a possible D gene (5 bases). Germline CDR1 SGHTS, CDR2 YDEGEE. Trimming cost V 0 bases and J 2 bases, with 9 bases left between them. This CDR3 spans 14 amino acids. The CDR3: CASSLARETYEQYF. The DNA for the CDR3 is TGTGCCAGCAGCTTGGCCCGGGAAACCTACGAGCAGTACTTC.

CDR3 DNA sequence: TGTGCCAGCAGTTCTCGGGGGGAGGGTGCCTACAATGAGCAGTTCTTC. Translated: CASSSRGEGAYNEQFF. J is TRBJ2-1 and V is TRBV11-2; 7 positions agree with TRBD2. Losses at the gene ends were 6 bases for V and 2 bases for J; bases not matched to a gene: 10. The CDR3 covers 16 residues. Germline loops: CDR1 SGHAT, CDR2 FQNNGV. Looking up the rest from reference TRBV11-2 and TRBJ2-1 gives the full variable domain: EAGVAQSPRYKIIEKRQSVAFWCNPISGHATLYWYQQILGQGPKLLIQFQNNGVVDDSQLPKDRFSAERLKGVDSTLKIQPAKLEDSAVYLCASSSRGEGAYNEQFFGPGTRLTVL.

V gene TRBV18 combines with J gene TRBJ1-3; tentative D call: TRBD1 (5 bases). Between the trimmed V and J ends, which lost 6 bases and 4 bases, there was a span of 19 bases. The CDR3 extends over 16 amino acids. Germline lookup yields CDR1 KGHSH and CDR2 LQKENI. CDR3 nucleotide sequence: TGTGCCAGCTCGGAGACCGGGTTGACAGTCGGAAACACCATATATTTT. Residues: CASSETGLTVGNTIYF.

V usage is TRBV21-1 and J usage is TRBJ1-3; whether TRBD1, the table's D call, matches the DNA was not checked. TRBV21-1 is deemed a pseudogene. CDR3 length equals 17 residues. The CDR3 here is CASSRLIRTDSGNTIYF. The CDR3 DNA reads TGTGCCAGCAGCAGATTGATCCGGACAGACTCTGGAAACACCATATATTTT.

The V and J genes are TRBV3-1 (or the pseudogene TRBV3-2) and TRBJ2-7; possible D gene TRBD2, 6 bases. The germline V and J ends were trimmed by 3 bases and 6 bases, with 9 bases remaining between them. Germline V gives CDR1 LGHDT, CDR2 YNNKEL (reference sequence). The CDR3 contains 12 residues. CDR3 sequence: CASSHLGGEQYF. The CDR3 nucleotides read TGTGCCAGCAGCCACCTCGGGGGCGAGCAGTACTTC.